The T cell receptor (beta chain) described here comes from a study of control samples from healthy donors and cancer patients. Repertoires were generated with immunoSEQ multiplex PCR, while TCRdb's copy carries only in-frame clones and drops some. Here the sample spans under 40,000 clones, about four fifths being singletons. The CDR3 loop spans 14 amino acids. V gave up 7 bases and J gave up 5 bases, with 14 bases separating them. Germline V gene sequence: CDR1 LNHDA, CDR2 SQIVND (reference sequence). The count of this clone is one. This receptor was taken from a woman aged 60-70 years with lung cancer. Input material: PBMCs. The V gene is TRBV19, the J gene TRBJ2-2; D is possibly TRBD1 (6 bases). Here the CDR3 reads CASNKQGGTGELFF. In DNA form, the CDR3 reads TGTGCCAGTAACAAACAGGGCGGAACCGGGGAGCTGTTTTTT.